Below, 26 T cell receptor beta chains from the same sample are listed, as sequenced in a study of human T cells and chemical hapten exposure. From the RACE reads, TCRdb called clonotypes with MiXCR, one entry per CDR3 protein. The table records roughly 40,000 distinct CDR3 sequences, 9.5% to 10% of them present only once. Time point meaning: patch test 2, 6 weeks after DPC sensitization. Treatment reported: therapeutic diphenylcyclopropenone sensitization with weekly scalp DPC. It was unfractionated whole blood from which total RNA was extracted. Sequences were derived from whole blood, sampled in connection with sensitization to the hapten diphenylcyclopropenone (DPC). Receptor source: a woman aged 30 to 39 with alopecia areata. Some clones in this sample may be carry-over from other donors' samples.

This clonotype has ten or more counts. The chain couples TRBV5-1 to TRBJ2-1; TRBD2 agrees at 8 bases. The junction had 10 bases not matched to a gene; V was cut back by 0 bases and J by 8 bases. CDR3 length: 16 amino acids. Germline V gene sequence: CDR1 SGHRS, CDR2 YFSETQ. The CDR3 DNA is TGCGCCAGCAGCTTGGATGGTAGCGGGGAGGACGATGAGCAGTTCTTC. Translating gives CASSLDGSGEDDEQFF.

This chain links TRBV7-2 with TRBJ2-3; 7 bases align to TRBD2. The CDR3 has 14 amino acids. Germline CDR1 reads SGHTA; CDR2 reads FQGNSA. Trimming at V came to 4 bases and at J to 2 bases, leaving 3 bases not matched to a gene. The DNA for the CDR3 is TGTGCCAGCAGCTGGGGAGGGATCACAGATACGCAGTATTTT. Its translation is CASSWGGITDTQYF.

This clonotype turned up a few times. V and J are TRBV7-6 and TRBJ2-3; 8 positions agree with TRBD2. V gave up 5 bases and J gave up 3 bases; unmatched junction bases: 4. Germline V gene data show CDR1 as SGHVS and CDR2 as FNYEAQ. The length of the CDR3 is 14 residues. The CDR3 bases are TGTGCCAGCAGCCCGATAGCGGGAACAGATACGCAGTATTTT. Its protein is CASSPIAGTDTQYF. The full variable domain, with the rest looked up from reference TRBV7-6 and TRBJ2-3, is GAGVSQSPRYKVTKRGQDVALRCDPISGHVSLYWYRQALGQGPEFLTYFNYEAQQDKSGLPNDRFSAERPEGSISTLTIQRTEQRDSAMYRCASSPIAGTDTQYFGPGTRLTVL.

This clonotype has just a few counts. The chain uses TRBV6-6 and TRBJ2-2; 7 bases match TRBD1. The junction had 10 bases not matched to a gene; V was cut back by 10 bases and J by 2 bases. This CDR3 region has 15 residues. Germline V lookup: CDR1 MNHNY, CDR2 SVGAGI (reference sequence). The CDR3 DNA sequence: TGTGCCACCTACATAGGGACAGCAAACACCGGGGAGCTGTTTTTT. Translating gives CATYIGTANTGELFF.

The V and J genes are TRBV13 and TRBJ1-2; D perhaps matches TRBD1 (5 bases). Trimming pared 0 bases from V and 4 bases from J, leaving 9 bases between. In germline, CDR1 is PRHDT, CDR2 FYEKMQ (reference sequence). The CDR3 extends over 14 amino acids. The CDR3 protein is CASSLGRGIYGYTF. In nucleotides, the CDR3 is TGTGCCAGCAGCTTAGGCCGGGGGATCTATGGCTACACCTTC.

This clonotype was recorded many times. This chain links TRBV12-3 or TRBV12-4 with TRBJ2-3; 8 nucleotides align to TRBD2. This CDR3 spans 14 amino acids. V lost 6 bases to trimming and J lost 2 bases; unmatched junction nucleotides: 4. DNA for the CDR3: TGTGCCAGCAGCACGGGGGGGTACACAGATACGCAGTATTTT. Amino acid sequence: CASSTGGYTDTQYF.

This clonotype was counted many times. The chain couples TRBV10-2 to TRBJ1-6; D may be TRBD1 (5 bases). The V gene lost 7 bases and the J gene lost 10 bases, with 20 bases spanning the gap. Germline CDR1 reads WSHSY; CDR2 reads SAAADI. CDR3 length: 15 residues. CDR3 amino acids: CASKSPTEIRSPLHF. The CDR3 nucleotides read TGCGCCAGCAAATCACCGACAGAAATTAGGTCACCCCTCCACTTT.

At least ten counts were recorded for this clonotype. The gene calls are TRBV12-3 or TRBV12-4 and TRBJ2-5; 9 bases are a match to TRBD2. The V segment lost 5 bases and the J segment 3 bases; nucleotides outside the gene matches: 4. The CDR3 consists of 14 residues. CDR3 DNA: TGTGCCAGCAGTCCTAGCGGGGCAAAAGAGACCCAGTACTTC. It is translated as CASSPSGAKETQYF.

The rearrangement joins TRBV20-1 to TRBJ1-4, with 7 bases matching TRBD1. Trimming at V came to 4 bases and at J to 8 bases, leaving 7 bases not matched to a gene. The germline V gene encodes CDR1 DFQATT and CDR2 SNEGSKA (reference sequence). The CDR3 is 13 residues long. Written as DNA, the CDR3 is TGCAGTGCTACTACAGGGGTTCGGGAAAAACTGTTTTTT. Translation gives CSATTGVREKLFF.

This clonotype was found many times. J is TRBJ2-5 and V is TRBV5-1; TRBD1 agrees at 7 bases. The V segment lost 4 bases and the J segment 2 bases; nucleotides outside the gene matches: 5. CDR3 length equals 14 residues. CDR1 is SGHRS and CDR2 is YFSETQ in the germline V gene. The DNA of the CDR3 is TGCGCCAGCAGCCCCCGACAGGGACAAGAGACCCAGTACTTC. Translation gives CASSPRQGQETQYF. The whole variable domain, filled in from reference TRBV5-1 and TRBJ2-5, reads KAGVTQTPRYLIKTRGQQVTLSCSPISGHRSVSWYQQTPGQGLQFLFEYFSETQRNKGNFPGRFSGRQFSNSRSEMNVSTLELGDSALYLCASSPRQGQETQYFGPGTRLLVL.

This clonotype occurred many times. This chain connects TRBV7-9 to TRBJ1-4, with D perhaps TRBD1 (6 bases). Per germline, CDR1 SEHNR and CDR2 FQNEAQ (reference sequence). V was cut by 0 bases and J by 6 bases, with 11 bases left in between. The CDR3 has 15 residues. This CDR3 reads CASSLAAGVYEKLFF. The CDR3 DNA reads TGTGCCAGCAGCTTAGCAGCAGGGGTCTATGAAAAACTGTTTTTT.

The chain has TRBV12-3 or TRBV12-4 and TRBJ2-2; 9 bases are shared with TRBD2. The CDR3 is 19 residues long. The J segment lost 0 bases and the V segment lost 4 bases, leaving 12 bases of the junction unmatched. CDR3 nucleotide sequence: TGTGCCAGCAGTTCCTTAGGGCTAGCGGGACTACCGAACACCGGGGAGCTGTTTTTT. Its protein is CASSSLGLAGLPNTGELFF.

At least ten counts were recorded for this clonotype. The chain joins TRBV20-1 to TRBJ2-3, with 8 nucleotides matching TRBD2. Looked up from germline, CDR1 is DFQATT and CDR2 is SNEGSKA (reference sequence). V gave up 6 bases and J gave up 1 base; unmatched junction bases: 6. This CDR3 has 14 residues. CDR3 in amino acids: CSAKTSAGTDTQYF. In DNA form, the CDR3 reads TGCAGTGCGAAGACTAGCGCGGGCACAGATACGCAGTATTTT.

There are many counts of this clonotype. The J gene is TRBJ1-2, the V gene TRBV12-3 or TRBV12-4; D is undetermined. This CDR3 spans 14 amino acids. The ends were cut back, 0 bases at V and 4 bases at J, with 9 bases in the middle. The CDR3 sequence is CASSLAARTYGYTF. As DNA, the CDR3 is TGTGCCAGCAGTTTAGCGGCCAGAACCTATGGCTACACCTTC.

Ten or more counts support this clonotype. CDR3 protein: CASSERFGGFHEQFF. For the CDR3, the DNA is TGTGCCAGCAGTGAACGGTTTGGAGGGTTTCATGAGCAGTTCTTC. The chain is built from TRBV6-1 and TRBJ2-1, with D tentatively TRBD2 (6 bases). Germline V gene lookup returns CDR1 MNHNS and CDR2 SASEGT. This CDR3 region has 15 residues. V lost 2 bases and J 8 bases, leaving 16 bases between the germline ends.

There are many counts of this clonotype. This chain links TRBV4-2 with TRBJ2-7, with a weak D call TRBD1 (6 bases). This CDR3 spans 15 amino acids. Germline V gene sequence: CDR1 LGHNA, CDR2 YNFKEQ. Deletions cut 1 base from V and 6 bases from J, with 16 bases between. CDR3 bases: TGTGCCAGCAGCCAAGTGCTGGGGGCGCGGGTCGAGCAGTACTTC. Its translation: CASSQVLGARVEQYF.

V usage is TRBV10-3 and J usage is TRBJ2-7, with D hard to call. Germline assignment: CDR1 ENHRY and CDR2 SYGVKD. Trimming removed 2 bases from V and 2 bases from J, with 7 bases in between. The CDR3 contains 13 residues. CDR3 residues: CAISESQPYEQYF. The CDR3, as DNA: TGTGCCATCAGTGAGAGCCAGCCCTACGAGCAGTACTTC.

In this sample, this clonotype turned up many times. This sequence joins TRBV6-6 and TRBJ1-5; 11 bases are shared with TRBD1. The CDR3 length is 17 residues. CDR1 and CDR2 from the germline V gene are MNHNY and SVGAGI (reference sequence). V shed 2 bases and J 3 bases; nucleotides not matched to a gene: 6. CDR3 sequence reads: CASSYPGQGGSNQPQHF. The CDR3 DNA follows: TGTGCCAGCAGTTACCCGGGACAGGGGGGCTCCAATCAGCCCCAGCATTTT.

The chain is built from TRBV5-1 and TRBJ1-2; possible D gene TRBD1, 5 bases. The CDR3 runs to 15 residues. Per the germline V gene, CDR1 is SGHRS and CDR2 is YFSETQ. The V gene lost 4 bases and the J gene lost 3 bases, with 16 bases spanning the gap. For the CDR3, the DNA is TGCGCCAGCAGCAGGACCCAGGGAGAATACTATGGCTACACCTTC. It specifies CASSRTQGEYYGYTF.

The DNA for the CDR3 is TGTGCCAGCAGCTTAGGGAGGGTCAGTGGAAACACCATATATTTT. Its translation is CASSLGRVSGNTIYF. This chain connects TRBV7-2 to TRBJ1-3; D is unclear. Germline-derived CDR1 and CDR2 are SGHTA and FQGNSA. There are 15 residues in the CDR3. V lost 1 base and J lost 3, with 10 bases in between.

Ten or more counts support this clonotype. J is TRBJ2-2 and V is TRBV7-3; D uncertain. Germline lookup yields CDR1 SGHTA and CDR2 FQGTGA. This CDR3 spans 13 amino acids. V lost 5 bases, J lost 5 bases, and 9 bases lay in between. As DNA, the CDR3 is TGTGCCAGCAGCCGTTTAACGACCGGGGAGCTGTTTTTT. Protein product: CASSRLTTGELFF.

The chain links TRBV9 to TRBJ2-2; perhaps TRBD1 as D (5 bases). V was cut by 0 bases and J by 0 bases, with 6 bases left in between. The CDR3 runs to 15 residues. Per germline, CDR1 SGDLS and CDR2 YYNGEE. The CDR3 loop reads CASSVGGANTGELFF. The CDR3 bases are TGTGCCAGCAGCGTAGGGGGCGCGAACACCGGGGAGCTGTTTTTT. Full variable domain (missing parts from reference TRBV9 and TRBJ2-2): DSGVTQTPKHLITATGQRVTLRCSPRSGDLSVYWYQQSLDQGLQFLIQYYNGEERAKGNILERFSAQQFPDLHSELNLSSLELGDSALYFCASSVGGANTGELFFGEGSRLTVL.

The sample holds a few counts of this clonotype. The chain uses TRBV29-1 and TRBJ1-2, with D perhaps matching TRBD1 (5 bases). V shed 1 base and J shed 7 bases, with 10 bases lying between them. Germline CDR1 and CDR2: SQVTM and ANQGSEA. The CDR3 consists of 12 residues. This CDR3 is CSVEGGSSGYTF. The CDR3 nucleotides read TGCAGCGTTGAAGGGGGCAGTTCTGGCTACACCTTC.

V and J are TRBV20-1 and TRBJ2-7; the D gene is possibly TRBD1 (5 bases). This CDR3 is built from 11 residues. Trimming shortened V by 6 bases and J by 4 bases, and 10 bases separated the two germline ends. The germline V gene has CDR1 DFQATT and CDR2 SNEGSKA (reference sequence). The CDR3 spells CSADDRYEQYF. The CDR3 DNA follows: TGCAGTGCGGATGACAGATACGAGCAGTACTTC.

The CDR3 DNA reads TGTGCCAGCAGCCAAGATGGAAGGTTGAGCAATGAGCAGTTCTTC. Protein sequence: CASSQDGRLSNEQFF. The chain carries TRBV11-2 and TRBJ2-1; unclear D gene. V shed 5 bases and J shed 6 bases, with 17 bases lying between them. This CDR3 spans 15 amino acids. The germline gives CDR1 SGHAT, CDR2 FQNNGV.

Ten or more counts support this clonotype. The rearrangement links TRBV7-6 to TRBJ2-3; tentatively, D is TRBD1 (5 bases). The germline CDR1 and CDR2 sequences are SGHVS and FNYEAQ. Trimming removed 5 bases at V and 8 bases at J, with 8 bases between. The CDR3 covers 11 residues. CDR3 sequence (DNA): TGTGCCAGCAGCCCAGGGCGTACGCAGTATTTT. Encoded protein: CASSPGRTQYF.